The 24 T cell receptor beta chains below come from one sample, sequenced in a study of blood T cell repertoires in COVID-19 (dated by TCRdb to 2019 to 2021). Preparation of the library involved the immunoSEQ multiplex PCR assay. This is the immuneACCESS table as TCRdb keeps it, with only in-frame sequences that have V and J called. A part of the clones is gone; compared with another copy, unresolved V genes explain less than half, and the rest is unexplained. Within this sample are just over 300,000 clones, with roughly 88% of them counted one time only. The ten top clones hold more than 2% of the sample. Material for sequencing was PBMCs or T cells enriched from blood (not recorded which). Receptor source: a man aged 30-40 years who had recovered from COVID-19.

The rearrangement uses TRBV30 and TRBJ1-2, with TRBD1 matching over 8 bases. CDR1 is GTSNPN and CDR2 is SVGIG in the germline V gene (reference sequence). The V gene end was trimmed by 5 bases and the J gene end by 5 bases; junction bases not matched to a gene: 10. CDR3 length equals 14 residues. The CDR3 coding sequence is TGTGCCTGGGACAGGGGCCTCCGGGAGTATGGCTACACCTTC. This translates into CAWDRGLREYGYTF.

The V gene is TRBV10-3, the J gene TRBJ1-1, with D possibly being TRBD1 (5 bases). CDR1 and CDR2 (germline): ENHRY, SYGVKD. The CDR3 covers 13 residues. The ends were cut back, 5 bases at V and 0 bases at J, with 7 bases in the middle. The CDR3 DNA follows: TGTGCCATCAGTCCGGACATGAACACTGAAGCTTTCTTT. Encoded protein: CAISPDMNTEAFF.

V gene TRBV5-1 combines with J gene TRBJ1-5; D gene ambiguous. Germline V gene sequence: CDR1 SGHRS, CDR2 YFSETQ. The CDR3 sequence is 15 residues long. V lost 5 bases to trimming and J lost 5 bases, with 17 bases between them. This CDR3 reads CASRPSPGMDQPQHF. The CDR3 nucleotides are TGCGCCAGCAGACCCTCGCCGGGGATGGATCAGCCCCAGCATTTT.

The count of this clone is one. The J gene is TRBJ2-1, the V gene TRBV14; a possible D gene is TRBD1 (5 bases). Germline assignment: CDR1 SGHDN and CDR2 FVKESK. The CDR3 extends over 13 amino acids. Trimming cost V 3 bases and J 7 bases, with 10 bases left between them. The CDR3 sequence: CASSHLTENEQFF. The CDR3 nucleotides read TGTGCCAGCAGCCACCTGACAGAAAATGAGCAGTTCTTC.

This chain links TRBV9 with TRBJ1-5; weak D call: TRBD1 (5 bases). Trimming pared 4 bases from V and 6 bases from J, leaving 14 bases between. This CDR3 is built from 14 residues. Germline CDR1 is SGDLS and CDR2 is YYNGEE. The CDR3 DNA follows: TGTGCCAGCAGCTTCAGTGGAGGGGCTCAGCCCCAGCATTTT. The encoded protein is CASSFSGGAQPQHF.

The chain recombines TRBV3-1 (or the pseudogene TRBV3-2) with TRBJ1-4; unclear D gene. The CDR3 contains 15 residues. The V gene's germline CDR1 is LGHDT and CDR2 YNNKEL (reference sequence). V shed 3 bases and J shed 0 bases, with 8 bases lying between them. CDR3 in DNA: TGTGCCAGCAGCCAGCGGCCCGCAACTAATGAAAAACTGTTTTTT. It encodes CASSQRPATNEKLFF.

CDR3 protein: CASRRTEYGYTF. CDR3 DNA: TGTGCCAGCAGAAGGACAGAGTATGGCTACACCTTC. The chain combines TRBV2 with TRBJ1-2; possible D gene TRBD1, 6 bases. The CDR3 consists of 12 residues. Germline V CDR1 and CDR2: SNHLY, FYNNEI. Trimming removed 6 bases at V and 5 bases at J, with 10 bases between.

This chain connects TRBV6-4 to TRBJ2-2, with TRBD1 matching 7 bases. Germline CDR1 MRHNA, CDR2 SNTAGT. This CDR3 contains 14 residues. J lost 5 bases, V lost 9 bases, and 9 bases had no gene match. CDR3 sequence reads: CARGQPPRTGELFF. Here the CDR3 DNA reads TGTGCCAGGGGACAGCCTCCCCGGACCGGGGAGCTGTTTTTT.

The chain combines TRBV15 with TRBJ1-2, with 7 nucleotides matching TRBD1. CDR3 size: 15 residues. Germline values: CDR1 LNHNV, CDR2 YYDKDF (reference sequence). The V segment lost 3 bases and the J segment 2 bases; nucleotides outside the gene matches: 6. The CDR3 nucleotides are TGTGCCACCAGCAGCAAAATACAGGGGAACTATGGCTACACCTTC. It is translated as CATSSKIQGNYGYTF. The complete variable domain, with remaining parts taken from reference TRBV15 and TRBJ1-2, reads DAMVIQNPRYQVTQFGKPVTLSCSQTLNHNVMYWYQQKSSQAPKLLFHYYDKDFNNEADTPDNFQSRRPNTSFCFLDIRSPGLGDTAMYLCATSSKIQGNYGYTFGSGTRLTVV.

The chain uses TRBV24-1 and TRBJ1-2; D is undetermined. The germline gives CDR1 KGHDR, CDR2 SFDVKD. V gave up 3 bases and J gave up 4 bases, with 14 bases separating them. There are 15 residues in the CDR3. The CDR3 DNA is TGTGCCACCAGTGATCCCGGACTGGGGATCTATGGCTACACCTTC. This gives the protein CATSDPGLGIYGYTF.

The chain couples TRBV12-3 or TRBV12-4 to TRBJ2-5; D remains ambiguous. This CDR3 is built from 13 residues. V lost 2 bases and J lost 3, with 7 bases in between. CDR3: CASSLWAEETQYF. CDR3 DNA: TGTGCCAGCAGTTTATGGGCAGAAGAGACCCAGTACTTC.

The genes are TRBV2 and TRBJ2-7; 7 nucleotides agree with TRBD1. Germline loops: CDR1 SNHLY, CDR2 FYNNEI. With V trimmed by 2 bases and J by 10 bases, 5 bases remained unmatched. CDR3 length: 12 amino acids. The CDR3 region has the DNA TGTGCCAGCAGTGAAAGATGGGACAGACAGTACTTC. This gives the protein CASSERWDRQYF. Full variable domain (remainder filled in from reference TRBV2 and TRBJ2-7): EPEVTQTPSHQVTQMGQEVILRCVPISNHLYFYWYRQILGQKVEFLVSFYNNEISEKSEIFDDQFSVERPDGSNFTLKIRSTKLEDSAMYFCASSERWDRQYFGPGTRLTVT.

The chain uses TRBV7-9 and TRBJ2-2; no firm D call. Germline CDR1 SEHNR, CDR2 FQNEAQ (reference sequence). Trimming shortened V by 6 bases and J by 6 bases, and 20 bases separated the two germline ends. This CDR3 is 16 amino acids long. CDR3 region: CASSPKNQPIPGELFF. In DNA form, the CDR3 reads TGTGCCAGCAGTCCTAAAAACCAACCTATTCCCGGGGAGCTGTTTTTT.

This clone showed up just once. This rearrangement joins TRBV9 to TRBJ1-1; D may be TRBD1 (5 bases). V was cut by 0 bases and J by 4 bases, with 10 bases left in between. Germline V gene sequence: CDR1 SGDLS, CDR2 YYNGEE. This CDR3 contains 14 residues. CDR3 DNA sequence: TGTGCCAGCAGCGTAGGTTTGGGGGGCACTGAAGCTTTCTTT. The encoded protein is CASSVGLGGTEAFF.

The chain is built from TRBV5-1 and TRBJ2-5, with D possibly TRBD2 on 5 matching bases. The germline CDR1 and CDR2 sequences are SGHRS and YFSETQ. The V end was cut by 0 bases, the J end by 5 bases, with 5 bases between. The CDR3 covers 12 residues. The chain's CDR3 is CASSLGEETQYF. The CDR3 DNA follows: TGCGCCAGCAGCTTGGGGGAGGAGACCCAGTACTTC.

This chain joins TRBV5-4 and TRBJ1-1, with D maybe TRBD1 (5 bases). V shed 1 base and J shed 3 bases, with 10 bases lying between them. Germline V gene sequence: CDR1 SGHNT, CDR2 YYREEE (reference sequence). This CDR3 region has 14 residues. The CDR3 spells CASSLQGFHTEAFF. The CDR3 region has the DNA TGTGCCAGCAGCTTGCAGGGATTCCACACTGAAGCTTTCTTT.

The chain combines TRBV7-9 with TRBJ2-3; unclear D gene. Between the trimmed V and J ends, which lost 3 bases and 4 bases, there was a span of 17 bases. Germline V gene sequence: CDR1 SEHNR, CDR2 FQNEAQ (reference sequence). This CDR3 is 16 amino acids long. CDR3 nucleotide sequence: TGTGCCAGCAGCTTTCAAATTAGTGCTGTGTCAGATACGCAGTATTTT. This encodes CASSFQISAVSDTQYF.

The rearrangement links TRBV18 to TRBJ1-2; a weak D match, TRBD1 (6 bases). V dropped 0 bases and J dropped 13 bases, with 12 bases sitting between them. The CDR3 loop spans 12 amino acids. Germline loops: CDR1 KGHSH, CDR2 LQKENI. This chain's CDR3 is CASSPPGGAATF. DNA of the CDR3: TGTGCCAGCTCACCACCGGGGGGGGCCGCCACCTTC.

This clone has more than one count but fewer than ten. The CDR3 reads CASSADNSYEQYF. CDR3 in DNA: TGTGCCAGCAGCGCCGACAACTCCTACGAGCAGTACTTC. The chain links TRBV5-4 to TRBJ2-7; D call uncertain. The CDR3 loop spans 13 amino acids. Germline V lookup: CDR1 SGHNT, CDR2 YYREEE (reference sequence). Trimming removed 4 bases at V and 0 bases at J, with 8 bases between.

The CDR3: CASSRLAGGQETQYF. The CDR3 coding sequence is TGTGCCAGCAGCAGACTAGCGGGGGGGCAAGAGACCCAGTACTTC. The chain combines TRBV7-2 with TRBJ2-5, with 14 bases that match TRBD2. CDR3 size: 15 residues. The germline V gene encodes CDR1 SGHTA and CDR2 FQGNSA. Losses at the gene ends were 5 bases for V and 2 bases for J; bases not matched to a gene: 1.

This chain joins TRBV2 and TRBJ2-7, with 9 bases matching TRBD1. V was clipped by 7 bases and J by 1 base; unmatched bases: 5. This CDR3 comprises 14 residues. The germline gives CDR1 SNHLY, CDR2 FYNNEI. CDR3 residues: CASNTGGASYEQYF. In DNA form, the CDR3 reads TGTGCCAGCAACACAGGGGGCGCATCCTACGAGCAGTACTTC.

V gene TRBV5-5 combines with J gene TRBJ1-4, with D possibly TRBD1 on 6 matching bases. The V and J ends lost 0 bases and 5 bases respectively, with 14 bases between them. Per germline, CDR1 SGHKS and CDR2 YYEKEE (reference sequence). The CDR3 is 16 amino acids. The CDR3 DNA follows: TGTGCCAGCAGCTTGGTTTGGGGGGGCCCCAATGAAAAACTGTTTTTT. Translation: CASSLVWGGPNEKLFF.

V is TRBV7-9 and J is TRBJ1-5; possible D gene TRBD1, 5 bases. CDR1 and CDR2 (germline): SEHNR, FQNEAQ (reference sequence). V was pared by 4 bases and J by 5 bases, with 15 bases between. This CDR3 region has 15 residues. CDR3 residues: CASSYSGSPDQPQHF. The DNA of the CDR3 is TGTGCCAGCAGCTACTCAGGGTCCCCCGATCAGCCCCAGCATTTT.

The rearrangement joins TRBV9 to TRBJ2-7, with D perhaps TRBD2 (5 bases). Germline V gene data show CDR1 as SGDLS and CDR2 as YYNGEE. The CDR3 covers 15 residues. V lost 2 bases, J lost 1 base, and 13 bases lay in between. CDR3 region: CASSVGARTSYEQYF. The CDR3 bases are TGTGCCAGCAGCGTCGGTGCCAGGACTTCCTACGAGCAGTACTTC.